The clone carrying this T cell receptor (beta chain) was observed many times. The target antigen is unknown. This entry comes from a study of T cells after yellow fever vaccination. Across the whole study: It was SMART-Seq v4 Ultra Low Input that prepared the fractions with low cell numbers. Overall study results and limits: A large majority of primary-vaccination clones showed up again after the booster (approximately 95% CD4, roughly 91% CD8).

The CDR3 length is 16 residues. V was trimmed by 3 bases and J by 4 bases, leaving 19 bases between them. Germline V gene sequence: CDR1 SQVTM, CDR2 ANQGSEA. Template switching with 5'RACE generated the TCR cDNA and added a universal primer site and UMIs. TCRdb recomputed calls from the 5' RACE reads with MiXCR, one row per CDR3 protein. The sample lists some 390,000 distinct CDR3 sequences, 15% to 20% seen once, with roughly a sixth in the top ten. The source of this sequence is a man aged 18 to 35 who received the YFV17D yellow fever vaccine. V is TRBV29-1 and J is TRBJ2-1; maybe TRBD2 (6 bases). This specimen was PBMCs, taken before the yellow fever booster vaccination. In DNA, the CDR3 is TGCAGCGTTGAGTCCGGGGCCGGAGGGGAGTACAATGAGCAGTTCTTC. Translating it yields CSVESGAGGEYNEQFF.